These 10 T cell receptor beta chains originate from one sample sequenced in a study of blood T cell repertoires in COVID-19. Produced via immunoSEQ multiplex PCR; TCRdb's table is partial and in-frame only. Of over 200,000 clones in the sample, roughly 89% were seen once. The sequenced sample consisted of PBMCs or T cells enriched from blood (not recorded which). These receptors were collected from a woman aged 40 to 50 who had recovered from COVID-19.

This sequence joins TRBV2 and TRBJ2-5; D is possibly TRBD1 (8 bases). V was shortened by 6 bases and J by 2 bases, with 22 bases between the two germline ends. Per germline, CDR1 SNHLY and CDR2 FYNNEI. This CDR3 contains 17 residues. The CDR3 nucleotides read TGTGCCAGCAGGGTTGACAGGGGAGGGGACCAACAAGAGACCCAGTACTTC. Amino acids: CASRVDRGGDQQETQYF.

The gene calls are TRBV9 and TRBJ2-2; 9 nucleotides match TRBD2. This CDR3 has 14 amino acids. V trimming: 5 bases; J trimming: 7 bases; junction bases outside the gene matches: 6. The V gene's germline CDR1 is SGDLS and CDR2 YYNGEE. In nucleotides, the CDR3 is TGTGCCAGCAGGGAGGGACTAGCCGGCGGGGAGCTGTTTTTT. Amino acid sequence: CASREGLAGGELFF.

The gene calls are TRBV18 and TRBJ2-7; D gene uncertain. Germline V gives CDR1 KGHSH, CDR2 LQKENI. CDR3 size: 11 residues. Between the trimmed V and J ends, which lost 6 bases and 1 base, there was a span of 4 bases. DNA of the CDR3: TGTGCCAGCTCCAATTCCTACGAGCAGTACGTC. This sequence encodes CASSNSYEQYV.

This clone was seen at least ten times. The chain uses TRBV23-1 and TRBJ1-2, with 7 bases matching TRBD1. Being an ORF, TRBV23-1 has a function that is uncertain. The CDR3 contains 15 residues. Germline trimming cut 3 bases from V and 4 bases from J; bases unmatched to any gene: 8. The DNA of the CDR3 is TGCGCCAGCAGTCACCCTAGGGGGCCCCTCTATGGCTACACCTTC. This sequence encodes CASSHPRGPLYGYTF.

This clone was found a few times. The chain combines TRBV27 with TRBJ2-2, with D perhaps TRBD2 (5 bases). Germline V lookup: CDR1 MNHEY, CDR2 SMNVEV (reference sequence). Trimming removed 10 bases from V and 3 bases from J, with 12 bases in between. There are 13 residues in the CDR3. Here the CDR3 DNA reads TGTGCCACCCAGAAACTAGACACCGGGGAGCTGTTTTTT. Its translation is CATQKLDTGELFF.

This clone was counted once. The chain employs TRBV28 and TRBJ1-1, with a weak D call TRBD1 (6 bases). Germline assignment: CDR1 MDHEN and CDR2 SYDVKM. This CDR3 has 16 amino acids. V lost 6 bases and J lost 2, with 19 bases in between. In DNA form, the CDR3 reads TGTGCCAGCAGCCCTTTGTCGGGACACTACAACACTGAAGCTTTCTTT. Translating it yields CASSPLSGHYNTEAFF.

V usage is TRBV10-3 and J usage is TRBJ2-2; 11 bases line up with TRBD2. CDR1 and CDR2 from the germline V gene are ENHRY and SYGVKD. The CDR3 runs to 17 residues. V trimming: 6 bases; J trimming: 4 bases; junction bases outside the gene matches: 10. The CDR3 spells CAISSSSGRAGTGELFF. Here the CDR3 DNA reads TGTGCCATCAGCTCAAGTAGCGGGAGGGCGGGCACCGGGGAGCTGTTTTTT.

The V call is TRBV5-6, the J call TRBJ2-2; 10 positions agree with TRBD1. Trimming took 1 base from V and 6 from J; bases not matched to a gene: 6. CDR1 is SGHDT, CDR2 YYEEEE, per germline. This CDR3 spans 16 amino acids. The CDR3 nucleotides are TGTGCCAGCAGCTTGAGGGACAGGGGATTCTCCGGGGAGCTGTTTTTT. It is translated as CASSLRDRGFSGELFF.

The CDR3 here is CASSNRAVSREGRDEQFF. The CDR3 coding sequence is TGTGCCAGCAGCAATAGGGCTGTTTCGCGGGAGGGCCGCGATGAGCAGTTCTTC. The V and J genes are TRBV7-2 and TRBJ2-1, with 9 bases matching TRBD2. V was pared by 5 bases and J by 8 bases, with 19 bases of the junction left unmatched. Germline V gene sequence: CDR1 SGHTA, CDR2 FQGNSA. The CDR3 runs to 18 residues.

The chain uses TRBV11-2 and TRBJ2-5; D may be TRBD2 (6 bases). Trimming stripped 2 bases from V and 4 bases from J, with 14 bases between. There are 15 residues in the CDR3. The germline CDR1 and CDR2 sequences are SGHAT and FQNNGV. In DNA form, the CDR3 reads TGTGCCAGCAGCTTAATCGGGGGATGGGGAGAGACCCAGTACTTC. It specifies CASSLIGGWGETQYF.